These T cell receptor beta chains were read from a single sample in a study of blood T cell repertoires in COVID-19. TCRdb's table, derived via immunoSEQ multiplex PCR, lists solely in-frame clones and lacks some. The data hold about 230,000 clones, with over 75% observed a single time. Sequenced material: peripheral blood. The receptors were gathered from a man aged 50 to 59 with COVID-19, enrolled during active disease. CDR3s include the opening cysteine and the closing phenylalanine or tryptophan. Each record gives: J gene, V gene, clone size, D gene, CDR3 DNA, CDR3 protein. A D gene is named only where the DNA matches it firmly. Clone size, where shown, is once, few, many, or a class for clones that have expanded.

>TRBJ2-2|TRBV7-6|-|-
TGTGCCAGCAGCCAGTCTAGGGGCATGTTCGGGGAGCTGTTTTTT
CASSQSRGMFGELFF
>TRBJ2-5|TRBV9|-|TRBD1
TGTGCCAGCAGCGTAGCTGGACAGGCGCCTCAAGAGACCCAGTACTTC
CASSVAGQAPQETQYF
>TRBJ2-3|TRBV19|-|-
TGTGCCAGTAGTATTCCCAGAGGCCCTAGCACAGATACGCAGTATTTT
CASSIPRGPSTDTQYF
>TRBJ1-2|TRBV4-1|many|TRBD1
TGCGCCAGCAGCACTCCGGGACAGGGCGCGAATGGCTACACCTTC
CASSTPGQGANGYTF
>TRBJ2-7|TRBV5-4|-|-
TGTGCCAGCAGCTTGGCTCCTAGCTTTTACGAGCAGTACTTC
CASSLAPSFYEQYF
>TRBJ2-3|TRBV10-3|-|TRBD1
TGTGCCATCAGGGACAGGGGTGGGCCAGATACGCAGTATTTT
CAIRDRGGPDTQYF
>TRBJ2-2|TRBV5-1|-|-
TGCGCCAGCAGCCCTGGGGACTTATCGGGGGAGCTGTTTTTT
CASSPGDLSGELFF
>TRBJ1-1|TRBV11-2|-|-
TGTGCCAGCAGCTTAGGGGGGGGGAACACTGAAGCTTTCTTT
CASSLGGGNTEAFF
>TRBJ1-2|TRBV3-1/TRBV3-2|-|-
TGTGCCAGCAGCCAAGATCTAAGAGGTGGCTACACCTTC
CASSQDLRGGYTF
>TRBJ2-7|TRBV6-5|-|-
TGTGCCAGCAGTAGATCAGGGCAGGGGAGCTACGAGCAGTACTTC
CASSRSGQGSYEQYF
>TRBJ2-3|TRBV7-9|-|-
TGTGCCAGCAGCTCAGACGGACTGTCAAATACGCAGTATTTT
CASSSDGLSNTQYF
>TRBJ2-5|TRBV7-7|-|-
TGTGCTAGCAGCAAGGACCGCGGGGAGACCCAGTACTTC
CASSKDRGETQYF
>TRBJ2-4|TRBV19|-|TRBD2
TGTGCCAGTAGTATAGGACTAGCGGGGGGGCCGGAGTACTTC
CASSIGLAGGPEYF
>TRBJ2-3|TRBV2|-|-
TGTGCCAGCAGTGGGGGACTGAGCACAGATACGCAGTATTTT
CASSGGLSTDTQYF